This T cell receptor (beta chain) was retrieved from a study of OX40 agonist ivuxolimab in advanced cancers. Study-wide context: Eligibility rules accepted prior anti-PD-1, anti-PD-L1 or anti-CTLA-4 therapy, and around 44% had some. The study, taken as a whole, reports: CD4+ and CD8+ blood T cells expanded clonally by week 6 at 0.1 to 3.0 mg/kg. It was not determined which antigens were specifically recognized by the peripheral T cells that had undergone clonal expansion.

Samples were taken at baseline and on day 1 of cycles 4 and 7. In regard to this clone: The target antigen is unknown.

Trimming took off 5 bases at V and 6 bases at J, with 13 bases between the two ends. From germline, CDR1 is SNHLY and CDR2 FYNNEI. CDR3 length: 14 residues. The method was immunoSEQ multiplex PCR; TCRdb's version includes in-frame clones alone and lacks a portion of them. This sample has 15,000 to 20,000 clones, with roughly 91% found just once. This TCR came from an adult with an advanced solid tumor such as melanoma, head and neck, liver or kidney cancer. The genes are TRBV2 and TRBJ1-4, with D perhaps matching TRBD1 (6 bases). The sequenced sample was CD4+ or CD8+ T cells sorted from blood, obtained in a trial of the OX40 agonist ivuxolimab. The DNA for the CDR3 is TGTGCCAGCAGTAACCGGGACACCTATGAAAAACTGTTTTTT. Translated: CASSNRDTYEKLFF.